What follows are 16 T cell receptor beta chains derived from one specimen sequenced in a study of blood T cell repertoires in COVID-19. Some clones are missing from TCRdb's copy, which holds only in-frame ones; the method was immunoSEQ multiplex PCR. Counted here are about 100,000 clones, approximately 86% occurring once; the ten biggest clones make up 5%. Material for sequencing was peripheral blood. The receptors were gathered from a human donor in a cohort sampled during active COVID-19.

In its sample, this clone was seen once. The V and J genes are TRBV20-1 and TRBJ2-6, with D perhaps TRBD1 (6 bases). CDR1 DFQATT and CDR2 SNEGSKA come from the germline V gene (reference sequence). This CDR3 spans 15 amino acids. V was cut by 3 bases and J by 2 bases, with 11 bases left in between. The CDR3 loop reads CSASRPGAGANVLTF. The DNA of the CDR3 is TGCAGTGCTAGTCGCCCAGGGGCTGGGGCCAACGTCCTGACTTTC.

The V gene is TRBV29-1, the J gene TRBJ1-1, with unresolved D. The germline V gene has CDR1 SQVTM and CDR2 ANQGSEA. The germline V and J ends were trimmed by 1 base and 1 base, with 10 bases remaining between them. This CDR3 has 14 residues. CDR3: CSVEAGIRNTEAFF. DNA of the CDR3: TGCAGCGTTGAAGCGGGGATTAGGAACACTGAAGCTTTCTTT.

The V gene is TRBV4-3, the J gene TRBJ2-1, with 7 bases aligning to TRBD2. Germline CDR1 is LGHNA and CDR2 is YSLEER. This CDR3 spans 16 amino acids. Trimming at V came to 3 bases and at J to 4 bases, leaving 9 bases not matched to a gene. Written as DNA, the CDR3 is TGCGCCAGCAGCCACATTACGGGAGGCCGATACAATGAGCAGTTCTTC. Translation gives CASSHITGGRYNEQFF.

V and J are TRBV7-9 and TRBJ2-7; 7 bases agree with TRBD1. The V and J ends lost 5 bases and 2 bases, in that order; junction bases with no gene match: 0. The CDR3 is 12 amino acids. Germline-derived CDR1 and CDR2 are SEHNR and FQNEAQ (reference sequence). CDR3 DNA sequence: TGTGCCAGCAGCGGGACAGCCTACGAGCAGTACTTC. Translating gives CASSGTAYEQYF.

This chain uses TRBV14 with TRBJ2-3; D uncertain. The CDR3 loop spans 12 amino acids. V was trimmed by 1 base and J by 6 bases, leaving 5 bases between them. CDR1 is SGHDN, CDR2 FVKESK, per germline. The CDR3 DNA reads TGTGCCAGCAGCCAAGTTCCGGATACGCAGTATTTT. Its translation: CASSQVPDTQYF. The full variable domain, in which reference TRBV14 and TRBJ2-3 provide the parts outside the CDR3, is EAGVTQFPSHSVIEKGQTVTLRCDPISGHDNLYWYRRVMGKEIKFLLHFVKESKQDESGMPNNRFLAERTGGTYSTLKVQPAELEDSGVYFCASSQVPDTQYFGPGTRLTVL.

The chain is built from TRBV27 and TRBJ1-5; no definite D call. The V gene lost 9 bases and the J gene lost 3 bases, with 12 bases spanning the gap. This CDR3 is built from 13 residues. The germline V gene encodes CDR1 MNHEY and CDR2 SMNVEV (reference sequence). This chain's CDR3 is CASSGVNNQPQHF. As DNA, the CDR3 is TGTGCCAGTAGCGGGGTAAACAATCAGCCCCAGCATTTT.

The sample holds a few counts of this clone. The V gene is TRBV5-1, the J gene TRBJ2-7, with 9 nucleotides matching TRBD1. The junction had 4 bases not matched to a gene; V was cut back by 2 bases and J by 7 bases. Per germline, CDR1 SGHRS and CDR2 YFSETQ. This CDR3 spans 13 amino acids. CDR3 DNA sequence: TGCGCCAGCAGCTTTGGGACAGGGCGTGAGCAGTACTTC. This encodes CASSFGTGREQYF.

This chain uses TRBV4-2 with TRBJ1-4; D is ambiguous. The CDR3 consists of 18 residues. Germline V gene sequence: CDR1 LGHNA, CDR2 YNFKEQ. V gave up 0 bases and J gave up 0 bases, with 14 bases separating them. CDR3 amino acids: CASSQDYDGSATNEKLFF. The CDR3, as DNA: TGTGCCAGCAGCCAAGATTACGACGGGAGTGCAACTAATGAAAAACTGTTTTTT.

The rearrangement joins TRBV28 to TRBJ2-7, with 7 bases lining up with TRBD2. The junction had 6 bases not matched to a gene; V was cut back by 2 bases and J by 2 bases. CDR1 is MDHEN, CDR2 SYDVKM, per germline. This CDR3 region has 15 residues. The CDR3: CASSLASGLAYEQYF. The CDR3 region has the DNA TGTGCCAGCAGTTTAGCTAGCGGCCTAGCCTACGAGCAGTACTTC.

The rearrangement uses TRBV28 and TRBJ2-1, with unresolved D. The V and J ends lost 5 bases and 7 bases respectively, with 12 bases between them. Germline V CDR1 and CDR2: MDHEN, SYDVKM. The CDR3 length is 13 residues. As DNA, the CDR3 is TGTGCCAGCAGTATCCTCGGTGTGAATGAGCAGTTCTTC. This sequence encodes CASSILGVNEQFF.

This clone was seen just once. The rearrangement uses TRBV3-1 (or the pseudogene TRBV3-2) and TRBJ1-2; 11 nucleotides match TRBD1. Germline V gene sequence: CDR1 LGHDT, CDR2 YNNKEL (reference sequence). Unmatched junction bases numbered 2, after V lost 4 bases and J lost 7 bases. The CDR3 length is 13 residues. CDR3 DNA: TGTGCCAGCAGCCTAGGACAGGGGGCTGGCTACACCTTC. It yields the protein CASSLGQGAGYTF.

V gene TRBV15 combines with J gene TRBJ2-3, with 12 bases lining up with TRBD2. The CDR3 is made up of 15 amino acids. The germline V gene has CDR1 LNHNV and CDR2 YYDKDF (reference sequence). V gave up 5 bases and J gave up 3 bases; unmatched junction bases: 3. CDR3 sequence: CATSFLAGGTDTQYF. As DNA, the CDR3 is TGTGCCACCAGCTTCCTAGCGGGAGGGACAGATACGCAGTATTTT.

The J gene is TRBJ2-2, the V gene TRBV6-2 or TRBV6-3; 8 bases line up with TRBD1. Germline V gene lookup returns CDR1 MNHEY and CDR2 SVGEGT. This CDR3 is 15 amino acids long. The J segment lost 7 bases and the V segment lost 5 bases, leaving 9 bases of the junction unmatched. In DNA form, the CDR3 reads TGTGCCAGCAGTGGACAGGGTAATGAGGACGGGGAGCTGTTTTTT. It yields the protein CASSGQGNEDGELFF.

The J gene is TRBJ2-1, the V gene TRBV5-1, with 8 bases lining up with TRBD2. J lost 5 bases, V lost 9 bases, and 16 bases had no gene match. The length of the CDR3 is 16 residues. In germline, CDR1 is SGHRS, CDR2 YFSETQ. As DNA, the CDR3 is TGCGCCACAAGGGAGCGGGAGTTCCAAATGAACAATGAGCAGTTCTTC. Its translation: CATREREFQMNNEQFF.

This chain connects TRBV27 to TRBJ2-7, with 9 bases lining up with TRBD2. CDR1 is MNHEY and CDR2 is SMNVEV in the germline V gene (reference sequence). Unmatched junction bases numbered 8, after V lost 3 bases and J lost 5 bases. The CDR3 extends over 15 amino acids. The CDR3 coding sequence is TGTGCCAGCAGTTTCGGGGTAGCGGGAGCACACGAGCAGTACTTC. It yields the protein CASSFGVAGAHEQYF.

This chain connects TRBV19 to TRBJ1-6, with 8 bases lining up with TRBD1. Per germline, CDR1 LNHDA and CDR2 SQIVND (reference sequence). CDR3 length equals 14 residues. V shed 4 bases, J shed 9 bases, and the junction held 5 bases outside the gene matches. CDR3 in amino acids: CASSKQGASSPLHF. The CDR3 coding sequence is TGTGCCAGTAGTAAGCAGGGGGCAAGTTCACCCCTCCACTTT.